The 4 T cell receptor beta chains below come from one sample, sequenced in a study of OX40 agonist ivuxolimab in advanced cancers. Sequencing was performed with immunoSEQ multiplex PCR; in TCRdb, only in-frame clones are kept and a portion is missing. The sample carries about 53,000 clones, 79% recorded once. Sequenced here: CD4+ or CD8+ T cells sorted from blood, sampled in a trial of the OX40 agonist ivuxolimab. Source of these receptors: an adult with an advanced solid tumor such as melanoma, head and neck, liver or kidney cancer.

The rearrangement joins TRBV5-6 to TRBJ2-7, with D perhaps TRBD1 or TRBD2 (5 bases each). CDR3 length: 16 amino acids. Germline values: CDR1 SGHDT, CDR2 YYEEEE. V gave up 3 bases and J gave up 0 bases, with 16 bases separating them. The CDR3 loop reads CASSSRRTSSSYEQYF. In DNA, the CDR3 is TGTGCCAGCAGCTCCCGGAGGACAAGTAGCTCCTACGAGCAGTACTTC.

J is TRBJ2-3 and V is TRBV18, with D uncertain. Germline V CDR1 and CDR2: KGHSH, LQKENI. The CDR3 covers 16 residues. V was trimmed by 2 bases and J by 0 bases, leaving 12 bases between them. In DNA form, the CDR3 reads TGTGCCAGCTCACCAAATCAGCGACCTAGCACAGATACGCAGTATTTT. Protein product: CASSPNQRPSTDTQYF.

V gene TRBV27 combines with J gene TRBJ2-7, with D possibly TRBD2 on 6 matching bases. The V and J ends lost 1 base and 0 bases respectively, with 13 bases between them. The CDR3 is made up of 16 amino acids. The germline V gene encodes CDR1 MNHEY and CDR2 SMNVEV (reference sequence). CDR3 bases: TGTGCCAGCAGTTTATTAAGGGGCGGGGTCTCCTACGAGCAGTACTTC. As protein: CASSLLRGGVSYEQYF.

The V call is TRBV7-9, the J call TRBJ1-1; D not resolved. The V end was cut by 1 base, the J end by 8 bases, with 5 bases between. Per germline, CDR1 SEHNR and CDR2 FQNEAQ (reference sequence). The CDR3 is 11 amino acids. The CDR3 coding sequence is TGTGCCAGCAGCTTAGGCCGGGAAGCTTTCTTT. Encoded protein: CASSLGREAFF.